Listed below are T cell receptor beta chains from one sample, sequenced in a study of T cell changes during pregnancy in multiple sclerosis. Data came from immunoSEQ multiplex PCR; TCRdb stores just in-frame clones and leaves some out. The sample lists approximately 50,000 clones; roughly 92% were seen once. This material consisted of CD4+ T cells from peripheral blood mononuclear cells, taken after pregnancy. The receptor set was obtained from a female donor with multiple sclerosis, enrolled in a pregnancy study. Each CDR3 is given without its conserved first and last residue. Fields, in order: J gene, V gene, CDR3 protein.

>TRBJ2-1|TRBV19
ASSIVAGQGINEQF
>TRBJ2-5|TRBV5-1
ASSLSSLAGGTQY
>TRBJ1-2|TRBV5-1
ASSLGDRGYGYT
>TRBJ2-5|TRBV5-1
ASSTTGFQETQY
>TRBJ2-5|TRBV6-1
ASSELLTTGTSGIQETQY
>TRBJ1-2|TRBV4-3
ASSQEAGYNYGYT
>TRBJ2-3|TRBV29-1
SYYQPGFTDTQY
>TRBJ2-1|TRBV2
ASSEVPVILAGSPYNEQF
>TRBJ2-5|TRBV9
ASSVGTVETQY
>TRBJ2-6|TRBV4-3
ASSQATGIGANVLT
>TRBJ2-2|TRBV9
ASSRDATNTGELF
>TRBJ1-2|TRBV20-1
SAPYTGGYT
>TRBJ2-7|TRBV28
ASSLVAGGIEQY
>TRBJ1-1|TRBV28
ASSGPTGLNTEAF
>TRBJ2-1|TRBV6-4
ASSDRSGRINEQF
>TRBJ1-5|TRBV9
ASSVGTGGANQPQH
>TRBJ2-2|TRBV7-9
ASSLVHTTGELF
>TRBJ1-1|TRBV6-5
ASSYSTGTEAF
>TRBJ1-1|TRBV28
ASTSTGLGAF
>TRBJ2-2|TRBV9
ASSVVEMNTGELF
>TRBJ2-5|TRBV11-2
ASSLGVSGRYQKTQY
>TRBJ2-5|TRBV10-1
ASSLSTQETQY
>TRBJ2-1|TRBV18
ASSPGLATYNEQF
>TRBJ2-1|TRBV4-1
ASSRITTSGISLNEQF
>TRBJ1-1|TRBV5-4
ASSLGRGRVNTEAF
>TRBJ2-1|TRBV2
ASRVTSFSQF
>TRBJ2-5|TRBV10-1
ASSDVAASWETQY
>TRBJ1-1|TRBV6-5
ASSYSWQGNTEAF
>TRBJ2-1|TRBV6-1
ASRQLFLKGDEQF
>TRBJ2-1|TRBV4-1
ASSQGLGPRHNEQF
>TRBJ2-1|TRBV11-2
ASSPRQGSNEQF
>TRBJ2-7|TRBV9
ASSAETAGAGEQY
>TRBJ2-5|TRBV6-1
ASSEAGTGKETQY
>TRBJ1-3|TRBV21-1
ASSKGERQASSGNTIY
>TRBJ1-4|TRBV30
AWSRDSGEKLF
>TRBJ1-5|TRBV29-1
SAWTANQPQH
>TRBJ2-7|TRBV5-5
ASSPALALPYEQY
>TRBJ1-3|TRBV7-9
ASSLTGVGNTIY
>TRBJ2-7|TRBV6-1
ASTLGHYSYEQY
>TRBJ1-2|TRBV4-2
ASSPSYRGASNYGYT
>TRBJ1-3|TRBV5-1
ASSAGQGVAGNTIY
>TRBJ1-5|TRBV7-2
ASSFEGESAQH
>TRBJ1-2|TRBV5-1
ASSRDSNYGYT
>TRBJ1-1|TRBV19
ASSIAENTEAF
>TRBJ1-4|TRBV11-2
ASSLGSTGGAYEKLF
>TRBJ2-7|TRBV7-6
ASSFTSGAGNEQY
>TRBJ2-1|TRBV11-3
ASSLNGGSWSYNEQF
>TRBJ2-5|TRBV7-3
ASSPQVTSKTQY
>TRBJ1-2|TRBV7-2
ASSLSRADGYT
>TRBJ2-3|TRBV29-1
SGDTPQGKTDTQY
>TRBJ1-1|TRBV27
ASSPYQGSTEAF
>TRBJ2-7|TRBV7-2
ASSLDSGGLSYEQY
>TRBJ2-3|TRBV2
ASSRWREGLNTQY
>TRBJ2-3|TRBV6-4
ASSPSGSPDTQY